The rows below give T cell receptor beta chains drawn from one sample of a study of cytomegalovirus exposure and HLA in healthy donors. Profiling relied on immunoSEQ multiplex PCR, and the TCRdb table lists in-frame clones only, not all of them. The table includes 150,000 to 200,000 clones, roughly 77% detected once. Sequencing was done on a sample of PBMCs. Receptor source: a woman in her fifties or sixties in good health and CMV-seronegative. Each CDR3 is given with its conserved first and last residue. The order of the fields is V gene, clone size, D gene, J gene, CDR3 DNA, CDR3 protein. A D gene is named only where the DNA matches it firmly. Clone size, where shown, is once, few, many, or a class for clones that have expanded.

TRBV6-6	-	-	TRBJ1-5	TGTGCCAGCAGTCAAGGACAGCGTCAGCCCCAGCATTTT	CASSQGQRQPQHF
TRBV5-1	-	TRBD1	TRBJ2-7	TGCGCCAGCAGCTTGGCGGGGACAGCAGTCTACGAGCAGTACTTC	CASSLAGTAVYEQYF
TRBV6-6	-	-	TRBJ2-7	TGTGCCAGCAGTTACTCGTACAGAAGCTCCTACGAGCAGTACTTC	CASSYSYRSSYEQYF
TRBV7-9	-	TRBD1	TRBJ1-5	TGTGCCAGCAGCGAAACAGGGGGCTGGGATCAGCCCCAGCATTTT	CASSETGGWDQPQHF
TRBV10-3	few	-	TRBJ1-3	TGTGCCATCAGGCCAGGGAAGGGTGGAAACACCATATATTTT	CAIRPGKGGNTIYF
TRBV7-8	-	-	TRBJ2-3	TGTGCCAGCAGCTTAGTCGAGGCGACTAGCACAGATACGCAGTATTTT	CASSLVEATSTDTQYF
TRBV7-2	-	TRBD2	TRBJ2-1	TGTGCCAGCAGCGCAGCGGGACCGATACACAATGAGCAGTTCTTC	CASSAAGPIHNEQFF
TRBV6-1	few	TRBD1	TRBJ1-1	TGTGCCAGCAGTGAATGTGACAGGGGGCAGACTGAAGCTTTCTTT	CASSECDRGQTEAFF
TRBV5-1	-	-	TRBJ1-2	TGCGCCAGCAGCCCAACGACAGGATCTAACTATGGCTACACCTTC	CASSPTTGSNYGYTF
TRBV5-3	-	-	TRBJ2-7	TGTGCCAGAAGCTCCCCGACAAGATTCTACGAGCAGTACTTC	CARSSPTRFYEQYF
TRBV7-2	-	-	TRBJ1-2	TGTGCCATCTTTACGCGGGGTTCGATCTATGGCTACACCTTC	CAIFTRGSIYGYTF
TRBV5-1	-	TRBD2	TRBJ2-1	TGCGCCAGCAGCTTGGGGGGTCTAGCGGCCTCCTACAATGAGCAGTTCTTC	CASSLGGLAASYNEQFF
TRBV4-1	few	TRBD1	TRBJ1-2	TGCGCCAGCAGCCGGACAGGGTTTTACACCTTC	CASSRTGFYTF
TRBV7-2	-	-	TRBJ1-2	TGTGCCAGCAGCTTAGATGGTGCGGGGGTTAACTATGGCTACACCTTC	CASSLDGAGVNYGYTF
TRBV4-2	once	-	TRBJ1-2	TGTGCCAGCAGCCAAGGGATGGGGAACAGGGATGGCTACACCTTC	CASSQGMGNRDGYTF
TRBV5-6	few	-	TRBJ2-7	TGTGCCAGCAGCTTGGCGCGCCGGACAGTCTACGAGCAGTACTTC	CASSLARRTVYEQYF
TRBV7-6	few	-	TRBJ1-3	TGTGCCAGCAGCTTAGGCAGGGCTACTGGAAACACCATATATTTT	CASSLGRATGNTIYF
TRBV19	-	-	TRBJ1-5	TGTGCCAGTAGTATTATGGCGGATAGCAATCAGCCCCAGCATTTT	CASSIMADSNQPQHF
TRBV7-2	-	TRBD1	TRBJ2-7	TGTGCCAGCAGCTTACAGGGGGAGCCTACCTACGAGCAGTACTTC	CASSLQGEPTYEQYF
TRBV7-2	-	TRBD1	TRBJ1-4	TGTGCCAGCAGCTCAGACAGGGGTGAAAAACTGTTTTTT	CASSSDRGEKLFF
TRBV18	-	-	TRBJ1-1	TGTGCCAGCTCATCTACAGGGATGAACACTGAAGCTTTCTTT	CASSSTGMNTEAFF
TRBV19	-	TRBD1	TRBJ2-1	TGTGCCAGTAGTAGGACAGGGGGCTACAATGAGCAGTTCTTC	CASSRTGGYNEQFF
TRBV19	-	TRBD1	TRBJ2-7	TGTGCCAGTTCCGACAGGGGGCTGAGCGAGCAGTACTTC	CASSDRGLSEQYF
TRBV28	-	-	TRBJ2-7	TGTGCCAGCAGTCCCCCTTTATCAAGTCTCGGCGAGCAGTACTTC	CASSPPLSSLGEQYF
TRBV5-1	once	TRBD1	TRBJ2-7	TGCGCCAGCAGCTTAGCCGGGACAGGGGCTAGGGAGCAGTACTTC	CASSLAGTGAREQYF
TRBV6-6	-	TRBD1	TRBJ2-7	TGTGCCAGCAGTGGACAGGGGGGGATCTACGAGCAGTACTTC	CASSGQGGIYEQYF
TRBV18	-	-	TRBJ1-5	TGTGCCAGCTCACCGACTCGGAGCCAGTATAGCAATCAGCCCCAGCATTTT	CASSPTRSQYSNQPQHF
TRBV11-1	-	-	TRBJ2-5	TGTGCCAGCAGCTTAGCGCGGGAGACCCAGTACTTC	CASSLARETQYF
TRBV7-2	-	TRBD2	TRBJ2-5	TGTGCCAGCAGCTTTAGCGGGGGGGCCGGAGAGACCCAGTACTTC	CASSFSGGAGETQYF
TRBV19	-	TRBD1	TRBJ2-3	TGTGCCAGTAGTACCGACAGGGGAACAGATACGCAGTATTTT	CASSTDRGTDTQYF
TRBV5-4	-	TRBD1	TRBJ1-4	TGTGCCAGCAGCTCTTACAGGGGGCCGGATGAAAAACTGTTTTTT	CASSSYRGPDEKLFF
TRBV27	-	TRBD1	TRBJ2-2	TGTGCCAGCGGGCGGACAGGGGGGGACACCGGGGAGCTGTTTTTT	CASGRTGGDTGELFF
TRBV6-6	-	-	TRBJ1-3	TGTGCCAGCAGGCCCCTCCGGGGGAGCTCTGGAAACACCATATATTTT	CASRPLRGSSGNTIYF
TRBV9	-	TRBD1	TRBJ1-2	TGTGCCAGCAGCCCAGCTACAGGGGGGCTCAGCGGCGGCTACACCTTC	CASSPATGGLSGGYTF
TRBV7-9	-	-	TRBJ1-2	TGTTCCAGCAGCTTAGAAACAGGGAATTATGGCTACACCTTC	CSSSLETGNYGYTF
TRBV9	-	TRBD1	TRBJ1-2	TGTGCCAGCAGCGTAGGGGACAGGGGAGGTCTGTATGGCTACACCTTC	CASSVGDRGGLYGYTF
TRBV5-1	few	TRBD2	TRBJ2-3	TGCGCCAGCGGACGACTAGCGACTAGCACAGATACGCAGTATTTT	CASGRLATSTDTQYF
TRBV5-1	-	TRBD2	TRBJ2-1	TGCGCCAGCAGCTTGCGGACTAGCTCCAGGGATGAGCAGTTCTTC	CASSLRTSSRDEQFF
TRBV5-5	-	-	TRBJ1-1	TGTGCCAGCAGCTTGGCCTTGGGACATCAAGCTTTCTTT	CASSLALGHQAFF
TRBV19	-	-	TRBJ1-6	TGTGCCAGTCGTAACCGGGGAGGAAATAATTCACCCCTCCACTTT	CASRNRGGNNSPLHF
TRBV9	-	-	TRBJ2-4	TGTGCCAGCAGCGCAAGACCCGCGGGGACCAAAAACATTCAGTACTTC	CASSARPAGTKNIQYF
TRBV7-8	-	-	TRBJ2-3	TGTGCCAGCAGCCTAGATACGCAGTATTTT	CASSLDTQYF
TRBV2	-	-	TRBJ1-2	TGTGCCAGCAGTGAAAGGGGTTCCGGCTATGGCTACACCTTC	CASSERGSGYGYTF
TRBV13	-	-	TRBJ1-2	TGTGCCAGCAGCGGACGAGGGGGGGGGACCTATGGCTACACCTTC	CASSGRGGGTYGYTF
TRBV7-9	-	TRBD2	TRBJ2-7	TGTGCCAGCAGCTTCCCGACTAGCGGTTTTTCCTACGAGCAGTACTTC	CASSFPTSGFSYEQYF
TRBV7-9	-	-	TRBJ1-2	TGTGCCAGCAGCTTTTCACAGGAATCAATGGATGGCTACACCTTC	CASSFSQESMDGYTF
TRBV7-6	once	-	TRBJ2-3	TGTGCCAGCAGCCGACAGACAGGATCCACAGATACGCAGTATTTT	CASSRQTGSTDTQYF